The 4 T cell receptor beta chains given below trace back to one sample, sequenced in a study of blood T cells in healthy people across ages. For the second PCR, which ran for roughly 6 to 12 cycles, a sample-barcoded 5' primer and a J-beta primer mix were used. TCRdb re-called the 5' RACE reads through MiXCR, storing one row per CDR3 protein. The data contain fewer than 2,000,000 distinct CDR3 sequences, 30% to 40% of them singletons. The sequencing input was blood. These receptor sequences come from a human donor in good health.

CDR3 region: CASRADGNTEAFF. DNA of the CDR3: TGTGCCAGCAGGGCAGACGGGAACACTGAAGCTTTCTTT. The V call is TRBV6-2 or TRBV6-3, the J call TRBJ1-1; no clear D gene. The germline CDR1 and CDR2 sequences are MNHEY and SVGEGT. Trimming left V 6 bases short and J 1 base short, with 9 bases between. The CDR3 consists of 13 residues.

The chain links TRBV4-2 to TRBJ1-2, with 7 bases matching TRBD1. The germline V gene has CDR1 LGHNA and CDR2 YNFKEQ. The CDR3 runs to 16 residues. V lost 0 bases to trimming and J lost 7 bases; unmatched junction nucleotides: 11. Here the CDR3 DNA reads TGTGCCAGCAGCCAAGAACAGGGGTCCCTTTTAGGTGGCTACACCTTC. Its translation is CASSQEQGSLLGGYTF.

This clonotype showed up many times. The chain uses TRBV20-1 and TRBJ2-3; 10 bases agree with TRBD2. Germline CDR1 reads DFQATT; CDR2 reads SNEGSKA (reference sequence). The CDR3 covers 17 residues. J was trimmed by 0 bases and V by 0 bases; bases with no gene match: 6. Here the CDR3 reads CSARETSGVTSTDTQYF. Here the CDR3 DNA reads TGCAGTGCTAGAGAAACTAGCGGGGTTACTAGCACAGATACGCAGTATTTT.

The chain combines TRBV7-3 with TRBJ1-6; 8 bases match TRBD1. The V and J ends lost 5 bases and 10 bases, in that order; junction bases with no gene match: 10. CDR3 length: 15 amino acids. Germline CDR1 and CDR2: SGHTA and FQGTGA. DNA of the CDR3: TGTGCCAGCAGCCTCCTCGGACAGGGTAACTCACCCCTCCACTTT. The encoded protein is CASSLLGQGNSPLHF. The whole variable domain, remainder taken from reference TRBV7-3 and TRBJ1-6, is GAGVSQTPSNKVTEKGKYVELRCDPISGHTALYWYRQSLGQGPEFLIYFQGTGAADDSGLPNDRFFAVRPEGSVSTLKIQRTERGDSAVYLCASSLLGQGNSPLHFGNGTRLTVT.